These 8 T cell receptor beta chains originate from one sample sequenced in a study of cytomegalovirus exposure and HLA in healthy donors. The primer mix had 60 Vbeta and 13 Jbeta primers. Sequenced by immunoSEQ multiplex PCR; TCRdb stores in-frame clones only, minus some. The listing contains tens of thousands of clones. Specimen: PBMCs. The receptor set was obtained from a boy between 10 and 17 years old in good health and CMV-seronegative.

The chain employs TRBV19 and TRBJ2-6, with a possible D match to TRBD1 (6 bases). This CDR3 region has 17 residues. Germline CDR1 and CDR2: LNHDA and SQIVND (reference sequence). Deletions cut 2 bases from V and 2 bases from J, with 13 bases between. CDR3 residues: CASSIFPQGTGANVLTF. CDR3 in DNA: TGTGCCAGTAGTATATTCCCTCAGGGGACTGGGGCCAACGTCCTGACTTTC.

The chain combines TRBV7-2 with TRBJ1-2; maybe TRBD1 (5 bases). CDR3 length: 15 residues. The V end was cut by 4 bases, the J end by 4 bases, with 16 bases between. Germline CDR1 and CDR2: SGHTA and FQGNSA. The CDR3 here is CASSSKTAPGYGYTF. The CDR3, as DNA: TGTGCCAGCAGCTCAAAGACAGCTCCTGGCTATGGCTACACCTTC. The variable domain in full, completed from reference TRBV7-2 and TRBJ1-2, reads GAGVSQSPSNKVTEKGKDVELRCDPISGHTALYWYRQSLGQGLEFLIYFQGNSAPDKSGLPSDRFSAERTGGSVSTLTIQRTQQEDSAVYLCASSSKTAPGYGYTFGSGTRLTVV.

The V call is TRBV9, the J call TRBJ1-2, with 9 positions matching TRBD1. V was clipped by 4 bases and J by 5 bases; unmatched bases: 6. The CDR3 consists of 14 residues. Germline V gene sequence: CDR1 SGDLS, CDR2 YYNGEE. CDR3 bases: TGTGCCAGCAGCCCCGGGGGGACAGGGTATGGCTACACCTTC. Translated, it gives CASSPGGTGYGYTF.

The chain recombines TRBV7-9 with TRBJ2-2, with TRBD1 matching 7 bases. The J segment lost 7 bases and the V segment lost 6 bases, leaving 11 bases of the junction unmatched. The CDR3 extends over 15 amino acids. Germline values: CDR1 SEHNR, CDR2 FQNEAQ (reference sequence). The CDR3 is CASSASQGLGGELFF. CDR3 DNA: TGTGCCAGCAGTGCGTCACAGGGGCTTGGCGGGGAGCTGTTTTTT.

This rearrangement joins TRBV9 to TRBJ2-1; 8 bases match TRBD2. From germline, CDR1 is SGDLS and CDR2 YYNGEE. Losses at the gene ends were 0 bases for V and 8 bases for J; bases not matched to a gene: 7. This CDR3 has 15 amino acids. CDR3 sequence reads: CASSVVVAGIYEQFF. The CDR3 coding sequence is TGTGCCAGCAGCGTAGTAGTAGCGGGAATTTATGAGCAGTTCTTC.

This chain joins TRBV2 and TRBJ1-6; no firm D call. The CDR3 has 16 residues. Deletions cut 7 bases from V and 0 bases from J, with 13 bases between. CDR1 is SNHLY and CDR2 is FYNNEI in the germline V gene. The CDR3 region has the DNA TGTGCCAGCACGGAACAGTCGAGCTCCTATAATTCACCCCTCCACTTT. Protein sequence: CASTEQSSSYNSPLHF.

The V call is TRBV29-1, the J call TRBJ2-7, with 12 bases identical to TRBD2. The CDR3 has 15 residues. Trimming took 2 bases from V and 3 from J; bases not matched to a gene: 5. The germline gives CDR1 SQVTM, CDR2 ANQGSEA. In DNA, the CDR3 is TGCAGCGTTGAACCCTCGACTAGCGGGAGCTACGAGCAGTACTTC. Translation gives CSVEPSTSGSYEQYF.

V gene TRBV4-2 combines with J gene TRBJ1-5; D may be TRBD1 (5 bases). Germline values: CDR1 LGHNA, CDR2 YNFKEQ. The CDR3 has 14 residues. Trimming took off 1 base at V and 9 bases at J, with 13 bases between the two ends. The CDR3 loop is CASSQADRTGPQHF. As DNA, the CDR3 is TGTGCCAGCAGCCAAGCAGACAGAACGGGGCCCCAGCATTTT.